The source of this TCR beta chain is a study of blood T cells in healthy people across ages. Study-wide findings and caveats: Diversity estimated from one million T cells was considered an underestimate. Possibly confounding the expanded clonotype changes was the fact that donor CMV status was unknown.

This clonotype was counted only a few times. Antigen specificity is unknown. A J-beta primer mix and a sample-barcoded 5' primer were used in a second PCR of about 7 to 12 cycles. Every individual sample yielded 3 million or more paired-end reads (each containing CDR3). TCRdb fed the 5' RACE reads into MiXCR, producing one record per CDR3 protein. The table includes over 1,500,000 distinct CDR3 sequences, about 49% detected once. This CDR3 is 14 amino acids long. The germline V gene has CDR1 MNHNS and CDR2 SASEGT. Trimming pared 4 bases from V and 2 bases from J, leaving 10 bases between. Sequences were obtained from blood. The TCR was taken from a woman aged 35 to 49 in good health. The chain recombines TRBV6-1 with TRBJ2-3; TRBD1 is a possible D gene (6 bases). The CDR3 nucleotides are TGTGCCAGCAGTGGGACAGCTACCACAGATACGCAGTATTTT. This translates into CASSGTATTDTQYF.